This T cell receptor (beta chain) came from a study of blood T cell repertoires in COVID-19 (dated by TCRdb to the early 2020s). Describing the broader study: The collaborator samples originated in the United States, Italy and Spain and spanned the acute and convalescent phases of COVID-19. The material from the prospective study consisted of cDNA or gDNA derived from T cells, B-cell-depleted T cells, or PBMCs. Subjects who had been exposed to COVID-19, were actively infected with it, or had recovered from it provided the deeply sampled blood TCRbeta repertoires that made up the dataset. A freely available public database, intended as a resource for researchers studying the immune response to SARS-CoV-2, is where the repertoires were released. The samples were drawn from the first 160 participants of the ongoing ImmuneRACE study and from over 950 subjects provided by 6 global collaborators. Nearly every sample came with metadata listing a de-identified subject ID, COVID-19 status, age in years and sex. Where available, HLA class I and class II types were taken from metadata supplied by the sample provider and were not determined by assay-based typing.

The CDR3 goes from the cysteine to the phenylalanine over 17 residues. Of the read, only the CDR3 DNA is kept; its 51 bases are in frame from base 1. Trimming accounts for 8 bases at V and 1 base at J, while the number of junction bases matched to no gene is 12. According to the germline V gene (reference sequence), CDR1 reads LNHDA and CDR2 reads SQIVND. TCRbeta CDR3 regions were amplified from genomic DNA using the immunoSEQ Assay, a bias-controlled multiplex PCR. Concerning the study's data processing: The number of nucleated cells in each sample was estimated by amplification of reference gene primers within the assay. To quantify the absolute abundance of each unique TCRbeta CDR3 rearrangement, sequence reads were collapsed and filtered. For each sample, productive Simpson clonality was calculated as the square root of Simpson's diversity index over productive rearrangements. In TCRdb, the immuneACCESS table is reduced to in-frame sequences with V and J assigned. These tables do not hold every clone; where another copy was compared, an unresolved V gene accounts for under half, and the others remain unexplained. The V and J calls and clone size were taken over from that table, and D and trimming were inferred from the DNA. The table for this sample lists roughly 250,000 clones; 84% of them were counted only once. The leading ten clones occupy around 16% of the sample.

Regarding this clone: It has no known antigen specificity. No much larger clone is present one base from it, and per-base qualities are unavailable.

One collaborating source in Seattle enrolled patients during active infection and followed them longitudinally through the course of disease. Whole blood was collected in K2EDTA tubes by collaborating institutions according to the institutions' own protocols. Collaborator samples were shipped for TCRbeta analysis as frozen whole blood, isolated PBMCs, or DNA extracted from either sample type. Broad study findings and their caveats: The quantity of clinical and demographic metadata differed by source and by participant and was supplied without curation.

Specimen: peripheral blood. The sequence links TRBV19 to TRBJ1-1; 11 bases in between match TRBD1. This sequence originates from a person aged 65-85 years with COVID-19, enrolled during active disease. The CDR3 amino acid sequence is: CASCNPGGQGGNTEAFF. The base sequence is TGTGCCAGTTGCAATCCCGGGGGACAGGGGGGGAACACTGAAGCTTTCTTT.